This TCR beta chain was retrieved from a study of T cells in localized non-small cell lung cancer. Using immunoSEQ multiplex PCR, the repertoire was profiled, and TCRdb retains in-frame clones only, with some absent. The sample carries 35,000 to 40,000 clones, over 75% recorded once. With regard to this clone: Its matching antigen is unknown. A junction boundary mismatches the germline segment, possibly from a read error.

The CDR3 has 15 amino acids. Germline V gene lookup returns CDR1 SSHAT and CDR2 FNYEAQ (reference sequence). Whole-study findings and limits: Uninvolved neighboring lung showed the greatest T cell clonality, exceeding tumor. Heterogeneity within the tumor remains possible, as just one region underwent sequencing.

The specimen was peripheral blood, collected before any cancer treatment. The sequence was obtained from a woman aged 35 to 69 with stage I lung adenocarcinoma. The chain carries TRBV7-7 and TRBJ2-1, with D perhaps matching TRBD1 (6 bases). Here the CDR3 DNA reads TGTGCTAGCAGCCGGACGACAGGTTGGGAAAGTGAGCAGTTCTTC. It yields the protein CASSRTTGWESEQFF.